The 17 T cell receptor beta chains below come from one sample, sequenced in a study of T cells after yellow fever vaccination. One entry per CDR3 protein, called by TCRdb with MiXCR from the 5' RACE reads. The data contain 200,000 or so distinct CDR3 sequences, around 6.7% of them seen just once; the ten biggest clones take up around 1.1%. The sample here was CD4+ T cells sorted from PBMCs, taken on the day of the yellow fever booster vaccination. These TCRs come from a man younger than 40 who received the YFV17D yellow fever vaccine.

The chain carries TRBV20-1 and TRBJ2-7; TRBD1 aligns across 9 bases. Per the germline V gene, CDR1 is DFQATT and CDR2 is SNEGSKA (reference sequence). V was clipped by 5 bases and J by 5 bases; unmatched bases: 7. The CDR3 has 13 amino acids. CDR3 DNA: TGCAGTGCTCCGTCTTGGACAGGGGACGAGCAGTACTTC. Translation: CSAPSWTGDEQYF.

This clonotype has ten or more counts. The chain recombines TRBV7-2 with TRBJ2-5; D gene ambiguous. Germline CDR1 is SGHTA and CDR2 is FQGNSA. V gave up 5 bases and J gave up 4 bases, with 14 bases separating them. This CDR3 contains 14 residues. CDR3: CASSTGGVSETQYF. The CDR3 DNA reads TGTGCCAGCAGCACTGGTGGGGTATCAGAGACCCAGTACTTC. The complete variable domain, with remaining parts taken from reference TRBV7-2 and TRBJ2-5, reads GAGVSQSPSNKVTEKGKDVELRCDPISGHTALYWYRQSLGQGLEFLIYFQGNSAPDKSGLPSDRFSAERTGGSVSTLTIQRTQQEDSAVYLCASSTGGVSETQYFGPGTRLLVL.

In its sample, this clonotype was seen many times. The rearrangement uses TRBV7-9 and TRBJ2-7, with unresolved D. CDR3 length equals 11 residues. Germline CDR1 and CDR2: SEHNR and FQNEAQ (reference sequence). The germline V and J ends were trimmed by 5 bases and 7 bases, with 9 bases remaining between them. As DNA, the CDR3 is TGTGCCAGCAGCATAAATCGAGAGCAGTACTTC. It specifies CASSINREQYF. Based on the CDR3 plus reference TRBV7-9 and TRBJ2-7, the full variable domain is DTGVSQNPRHKITKRGQNVTFRCDPISEHNRLYWYRQTLGQGPEFLTYFQNEAQLEKSRLLSDRFSAERPKGSFSTLEIQRTEQGDSAMYLCASSINREQYFGPGTRLTVT.

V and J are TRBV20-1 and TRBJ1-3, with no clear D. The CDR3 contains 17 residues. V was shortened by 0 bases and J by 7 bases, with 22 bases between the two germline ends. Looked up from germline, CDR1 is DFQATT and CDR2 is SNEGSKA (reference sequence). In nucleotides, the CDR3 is TGCAGTGCTAGAGATGGGCAGGCCCCTGGTCTCAAGAACACCATATATTTT. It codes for CSARDGQAPGLKNTIYF.

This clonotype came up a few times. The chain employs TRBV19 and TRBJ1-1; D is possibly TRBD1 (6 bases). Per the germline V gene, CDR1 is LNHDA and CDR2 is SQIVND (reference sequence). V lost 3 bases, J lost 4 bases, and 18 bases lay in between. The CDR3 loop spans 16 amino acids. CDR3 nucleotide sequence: TGTGCCAGTAGTATCCCCCCGGCAGGGGCTCGCACTGAAGCTTTCTTT. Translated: CASSIPPAGARTEAFF.

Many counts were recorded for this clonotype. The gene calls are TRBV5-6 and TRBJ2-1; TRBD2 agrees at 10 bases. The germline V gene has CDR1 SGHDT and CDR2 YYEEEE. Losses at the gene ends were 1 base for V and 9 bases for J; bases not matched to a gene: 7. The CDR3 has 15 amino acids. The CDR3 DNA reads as TGTGCCAGCAGCTTGCCGCTAGCGGGAGCCAGTGAGCAGTTCTTC. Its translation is CASSLPLAGASEQFF.

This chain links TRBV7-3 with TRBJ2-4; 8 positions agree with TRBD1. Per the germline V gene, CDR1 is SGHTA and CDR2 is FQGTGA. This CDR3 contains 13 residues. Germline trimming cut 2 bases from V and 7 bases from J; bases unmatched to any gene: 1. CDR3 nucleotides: TGTGCCAGCAGCTTAGGACAGGGCAACATTCAGTACTTC. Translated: CASSLGQGNIQYF.

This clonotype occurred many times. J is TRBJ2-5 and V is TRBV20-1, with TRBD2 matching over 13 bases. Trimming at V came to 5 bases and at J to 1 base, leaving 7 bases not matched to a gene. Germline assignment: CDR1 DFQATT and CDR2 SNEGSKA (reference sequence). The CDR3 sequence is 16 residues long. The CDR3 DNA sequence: TGCAGTGCTCGGGCCGGGACTAGCGGGGTCCAAGAGACCCAGTACTTC. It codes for CSARAGTSGVQETQYF.

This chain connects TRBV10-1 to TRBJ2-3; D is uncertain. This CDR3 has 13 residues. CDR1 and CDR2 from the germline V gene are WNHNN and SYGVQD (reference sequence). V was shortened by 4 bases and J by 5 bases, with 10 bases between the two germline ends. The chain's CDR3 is CASSAGPQDTQYF. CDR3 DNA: TGCGCCAGCAGTGCGGGCCCCCAAGATACGCAGTATTTT.

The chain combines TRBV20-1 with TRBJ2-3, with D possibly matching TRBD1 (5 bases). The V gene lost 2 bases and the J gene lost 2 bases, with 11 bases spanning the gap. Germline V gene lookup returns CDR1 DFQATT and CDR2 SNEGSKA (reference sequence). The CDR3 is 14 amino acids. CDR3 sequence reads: CSARPTENTDTQYF. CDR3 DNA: TGCAGTGCTAGACCGACAGAAAACACAGATACGCAGTATTTT.

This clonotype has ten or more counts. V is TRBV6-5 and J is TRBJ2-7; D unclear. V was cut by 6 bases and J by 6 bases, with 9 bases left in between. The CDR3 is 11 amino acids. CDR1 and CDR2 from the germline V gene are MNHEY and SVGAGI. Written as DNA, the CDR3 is TGTGCCAGCAGCACCGTCGGCGAGCAGTACTTC. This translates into CASSTVGEQYF.

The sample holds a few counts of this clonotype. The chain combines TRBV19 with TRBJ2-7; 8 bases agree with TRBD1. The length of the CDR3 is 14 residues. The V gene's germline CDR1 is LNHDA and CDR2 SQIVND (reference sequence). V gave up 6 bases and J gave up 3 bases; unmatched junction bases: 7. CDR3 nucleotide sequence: TGTGCCAGTAGAGGGGAAGACAGGGGCTACGAGCAGTACTTC. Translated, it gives CASRGEDRGYEQYF.

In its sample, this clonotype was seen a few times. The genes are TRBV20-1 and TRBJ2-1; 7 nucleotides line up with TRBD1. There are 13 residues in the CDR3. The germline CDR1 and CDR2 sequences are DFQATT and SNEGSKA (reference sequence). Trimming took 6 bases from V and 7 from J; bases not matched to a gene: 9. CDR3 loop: CSATRGTYNEQFF. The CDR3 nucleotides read TGCAGTGCAACCAGGGGGACATATAATGAGCAGTTCTTC.

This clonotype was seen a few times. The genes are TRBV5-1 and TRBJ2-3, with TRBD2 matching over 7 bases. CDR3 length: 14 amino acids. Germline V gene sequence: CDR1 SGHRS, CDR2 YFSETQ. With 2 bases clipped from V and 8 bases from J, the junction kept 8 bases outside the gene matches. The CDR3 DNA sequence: TGCGCCAGCAGCTTTGCGATAGGGGAGGGTACGCAGTATTTT. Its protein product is CASSFAIGEGTQYF.

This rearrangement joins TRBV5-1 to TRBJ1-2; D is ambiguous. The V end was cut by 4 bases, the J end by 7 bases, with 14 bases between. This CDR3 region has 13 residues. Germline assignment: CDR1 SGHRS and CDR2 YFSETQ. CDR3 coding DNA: TGCGCCAGCAGCCCCAACACGAGGATTGGCTACACCTTC. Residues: CASSPNTRIGYTF.

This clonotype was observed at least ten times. The CDR3 region is CSARGLLAGDYEQYF. CDR3 coding DNA: TGCAGTGCTAGAGGCCTGCTAGCGGGAGACTACGAGCAGTACTTC. J is TRBJ2-7 and V is TRBV20-1; 10 nucleotides line up with TRBD2. Germline CDR1 DFQATT, CDR2 SNEGSKA (reference sequence). The CDR3 has 15 amino acids. Trimming at V came to 1 base and at J to 3 bases, leaving 6 bases not matched to a gene.

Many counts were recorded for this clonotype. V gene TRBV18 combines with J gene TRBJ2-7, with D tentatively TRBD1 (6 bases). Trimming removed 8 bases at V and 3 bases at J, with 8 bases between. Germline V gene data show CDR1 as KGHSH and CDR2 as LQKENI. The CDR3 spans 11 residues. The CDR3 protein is CASRDNYEQYF. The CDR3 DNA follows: TGTGCCAGCCGGGACAACTACGAGCAGTACTTC.